Listed below are T cell receptor beta chains from one sample, sequenced in a study of cytomegalovirus exposure and HLA in healthy donors. The method was immunoSEQ multiplex PCR; TCRdb's version includes in-frame clones alone and lacks a portion of them. The sample lists under 150,000 clones; approximately 78% were seen once. The sample was PBMCs. The receptors derive from a woman in her thirties or forties in good health and CMV-seropositive. The CDR3 runs from the conserved cysteine through the conserved F or W. A D gene is named only where the DNA matches it firmly. Expanded clones get a size class; other rows say once, few or many, or leave the size out.

. . TRBJ2-7 TRBV6-6 CASAGTSYEQYF TGTGCCAGCGCAGGTACGTCCTACGAGCAGTACTTC
. TRBD1 TRBJ1-2 TRBV11-2 CASSQDTGQGSYGYTF TGTGCCAGCAGCCAAGATACGGGACAGGGGTCCTATGGCTACACCTTC
. . TRBJ2-2 TRBV5-1 CASSRMRADTGELFF TGCGCCAGCAGTAGAATGAGGGCTGACACCGGGGAGCTGTTTTTT
. . TRBJ2-1 TRBV5-8 CATQYYNEQFF TGCGCGACACAATACTACAATGAGCAGTTCTTC
. . TRBJ1-3 TRBV12-1 CASSFSTDRETIYF TGTGCCAGCAGCTTTTCTACCGACCGGGAAACCATATATTTT
. . TRBJ2-5 TRBV5-1 CASSPRTGKETQYF TGCGCCAGCAGCCCTCGGACTGGTAAAGAGACCCAGTACTTC
. . TRBJ2-1 TRBV6-5 CASRRDNSYNEQFF TGTGCCAGCAGACGGGACAACTCCTACAATGAGCAGTTCTTC
. . TRBJ2-5 TRBV23-1 CASSQIGDTSNGKETQYF TGCGCCAGCAGTCAAATCGGGGACACCTCAAATGGGAAAGAGACCCAGTACTTC
. TRBD2 TRBJ2-3 TRBV4-1 CASSQGWGREGRDTQYF TGCGCCAGCAGCCAAGGCTGGGGCCGGGAGGGCCGAGATACGCAGTATTTT
. . TRBJ1-2 TRBV29-1 CSVRREENYGYTF TGCAGCGTGAGAAGGGAGGAAAACTATGGCTACACCTTC
few TRBD2 TRBJ2-5 TRBV29-1 CSVERGLGQETQYF TGCAGCGTTGAGAGGGGACTAGGTCAAGAGACCCAGTACTTC
once . TRBJ1-4 TRBV7-6 CASSPIWGAEKLFF TGTGCCAGCAGCCCTATCTGGGGCGCTGAAAAACTGTTTTTT
once TRBD1 TRBJ1-1 TRBV7-9 CASSVGQDRAEAFF TGTGCCAGCAGCGTTGGACAGGATAGGGCTGAAGCTTTTTTT
. TRBD1 TRBJ1-2 TRBV27 CASSSDRSGYGYTF TGTGCCAGCAGTTCGGACAGGTCTGGCTATGGCTACACCTTC
. TRBD1 TRBJ1-2 TRBV27 CASSSLPTGQGFGYTF TGTGCCAGCAGTTCCTTACCTACCGGACAGGGCTTTGGCTACACCTTC
. TRBD2 TRBJ2-7 TRBV27 CASSRTGTSYEQYF TGTGCCAGCAGCCGCACCGGGACTAGCTACGAGCAGTACTTC
. TRBD1 TRBJ1-2 TRBV7-2 CASSSRTGAGGYTF TGTGCCAGCAGCTCACGGACAGGGGCCGGTGGCTACACCTTC
. TRBD2 TRBJ2-7 TRBV7-9 CASSYRGGYEQYF TGTGCCAGCAGCTATCGGGGGGGATACGAGCAGTACTTC
few TRBD1 TRBJ1-1 TRBV4-2 CASSQGQGVNTEAFF TGTGCCAGCAGCCAGGGTCAGGGGGTGAACACTGAAGCTTTCTTT
few TRBD2 TRBJ2-7 TRBV6-5 CASSYSGTSGYTNYF TGTGCCAGCAGTTACTCCGGGACTAGCGGGTATACGAACTACTTC
. TRBD2 TRBJ2-7 TRBV27 CASSPSGRRTEQYF TGTGCCAGCAGTCCTAGCGGGAGACGGACCGAGCAGTACTTC
few . TRBJ2-1 TRBV28 CASSSLGTDLRNEQFF TGTGCCAGCAGCTCACTAGGGACTGATCTTCGGAATGAGCAGTTCTTC
few TRBD1 TRBJ2-1 TRBV28 CASTTGGSYNEQFF TGTGCCAGCACCACAGGGGGCTCCTACAATGAGCAGTTCTTC
. TRBD1 TRBJ2-3 TRBV7-2 CASSRGLRTDTQYF TGTGCCAGCAGCAGGGGGCTTAGGACAGATACGCAGTATTTT
few . TRBJ2-6 TRBV5-4 CASSSRGRAGANVLTF TGTGCCAGCAGCTCAAGGGGTAGAGCTGGGGCCAACGTCCTGACTTTC
once . TRBJ1-4 TRBV5-8 CASSLNFPGMFF TGTGCCAGCAGCTTGAATTTCCCAGGAATGTTTTTT
. TRBD1 TRBJ2-3 TRBV14 CASSHPGQGRLDATDTQYF TGTGCCAGCAGCCATCCGGGACAGGGCCGACTGGACGCCACAGATACGCAGTATTTT
. . TRBJ1-1 TRBV6-1 CASSPEGHMNTEAFF TGTGCCAGCAGCCCTGAGGGCCACATGAACACTGAAGCTTTCTTT
. . TRBJ2-7 TRBV4-1 CASSQDWGGEDEQYF TGCGCCAGCAGCCAAGATTGGGGGGGCGAGGACGAGCAGTACTTC
. TRBD2 TRBJ2-5 TRBV5-1 CASSVVPPGTSGQETQYF TGCGCCAGCAGCGTGGTGCCCCCCGGGACTAGCGGGCAAGAGACCCAGTACTTC
few . TRBJ2-1 TRBV12-5 CASGLARDEQFF TGTGCTAGTGGTTTGGCTCGAGATGAGCAGTTCTTC
. . TRBJ2-3 TRBV28 CASSFPGQGTDTQYF TGTGCCAGCAGTTTCCCTGGACAAGGCACAGATACGCAGTATTTT
. TRBD2 TRBJ2-1 TRBV7-2 CASSFTSGRAGQFF TGTGCCAGCAGCTTTACTAGCGGGAGGGCCGGGCAGTTCTTC
few TRBD1 TRBJ1-2 TRBV19 CASRRTGTDSGYGYTF TGTGCCAGTAGGAGAACCGGGACAGACTCGGGGTATGGCTACACCTTC
. TRBD2 TRBJ2-7 TRBV6-5 CASSYSSGSAYEQYF TGTGCCAGCAGTTACTCCAGCGGGAGTGCCTACGAGCAGTACTTC
. TRBD2 TRBJ2-5 TRBV6-5 CASALAVQETQYF TGTGCCAGCGCGCTAGCGGTTCAAGAGACCCAGTACTTC